This T cell receptor beta chain is from a study of blood T cell repertoires in COVID-19. Study information: Acute-phase and convalescent COVID-19 samples originated in the United States, Italy and Spain. T cells, B-cell-depleted T cells, or PBMCs supplied cDNA or gDNA.

Profiled with immunoSEQ multiplex PCR; TCRdb holds only in-frame clones, not every one. Of 200,000 to 300,000 clones in the sample, 70% to 90% were seen once. The CDR3 consists of 14 residues. With 1 base clipped from V and 6 bases from J, the junction kept 5 bases outside the gene matches. CDR1 and CDR2 from the germline V gene are SGHTS and YDEGEE. Sequenced: peripheral blood. The receptor's source is a woman between 40 and 50 years old who had recovered from COVID-19. This chain uses TRBV5-8 with TRBJ2-7; 9 bases align to TRBD1. The chain's CDR3 is CASSLTGQGPEQYF. DNA of the CDR3: TGTGCCAGCAGCTTGACGGGACAGGGTCCCGAGCAGTACTTC.